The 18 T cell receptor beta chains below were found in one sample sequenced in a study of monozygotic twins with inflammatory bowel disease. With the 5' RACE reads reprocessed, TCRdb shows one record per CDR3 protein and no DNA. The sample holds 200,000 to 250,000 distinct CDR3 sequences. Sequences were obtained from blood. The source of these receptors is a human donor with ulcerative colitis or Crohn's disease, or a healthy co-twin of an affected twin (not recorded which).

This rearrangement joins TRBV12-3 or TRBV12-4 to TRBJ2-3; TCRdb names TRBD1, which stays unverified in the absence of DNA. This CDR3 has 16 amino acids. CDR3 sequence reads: CASSLMVGRATDTQYF.

The CDR3 loop is CASSLAPNPSTDTQYF. The V gene is TRBV7-3, the J gene TRBJ2-3; TCRdb picks TRBD1, but there is no DNA to check that call. Germline CDR1 SGHTA, CDR2 FQGTGA. This CDR3 region has 16 residues.

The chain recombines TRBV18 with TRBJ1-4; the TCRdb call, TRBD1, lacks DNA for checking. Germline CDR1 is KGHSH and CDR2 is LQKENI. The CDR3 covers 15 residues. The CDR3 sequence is CASSRDAGVGEKLFF.

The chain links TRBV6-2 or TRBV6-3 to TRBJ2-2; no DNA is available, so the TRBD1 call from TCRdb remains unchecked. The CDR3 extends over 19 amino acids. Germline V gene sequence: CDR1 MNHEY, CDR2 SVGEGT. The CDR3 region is CASSWFQDRGLRPTGELFF.

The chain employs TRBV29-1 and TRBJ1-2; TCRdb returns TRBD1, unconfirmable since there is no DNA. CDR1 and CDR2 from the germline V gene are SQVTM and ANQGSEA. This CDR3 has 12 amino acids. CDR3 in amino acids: CSVETGSGGYTF. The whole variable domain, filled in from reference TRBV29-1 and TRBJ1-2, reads SAVISQKPSRDICQRGTSLTIQCQVDSQVTMMFWYRQQPGQSLTLIATANQGSEATYESGFVIDKFPISRPNLTFSTLTVSNMSPEDSSIYLCSVETGSGGYTFGSGTRLTVV.

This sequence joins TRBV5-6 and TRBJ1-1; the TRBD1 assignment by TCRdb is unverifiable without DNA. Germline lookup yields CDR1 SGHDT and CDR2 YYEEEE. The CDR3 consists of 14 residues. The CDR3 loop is CASSLGGIDTEAFF.

The CDR3 loop reads CASSQDITSYNSPLHF. This chain links TRBV4-2 with TRBJ1-6. The CDR3 loop spans 16 amino acids. Looked up from germline, CDR1 is LGHNA and CDR2 is YNFKEQ.

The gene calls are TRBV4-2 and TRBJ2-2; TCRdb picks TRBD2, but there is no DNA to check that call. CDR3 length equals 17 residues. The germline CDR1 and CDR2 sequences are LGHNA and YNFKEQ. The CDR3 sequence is CASSQASAGGNTGELFF.

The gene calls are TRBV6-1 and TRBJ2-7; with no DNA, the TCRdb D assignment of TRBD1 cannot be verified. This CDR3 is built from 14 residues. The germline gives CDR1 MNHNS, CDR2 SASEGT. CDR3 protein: CASSRGTGAYEQYF.

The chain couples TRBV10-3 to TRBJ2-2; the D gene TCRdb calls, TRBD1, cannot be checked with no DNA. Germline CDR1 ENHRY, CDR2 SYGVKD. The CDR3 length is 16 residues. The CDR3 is CAISAGQGASTGELFF.

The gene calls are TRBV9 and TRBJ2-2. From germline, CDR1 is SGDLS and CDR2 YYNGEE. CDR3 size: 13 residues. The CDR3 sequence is CASSDIPTGELFF.

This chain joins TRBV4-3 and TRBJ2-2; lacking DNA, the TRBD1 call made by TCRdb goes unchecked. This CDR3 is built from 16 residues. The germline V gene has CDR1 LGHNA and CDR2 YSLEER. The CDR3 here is CASSQRDRGRDGELFF.

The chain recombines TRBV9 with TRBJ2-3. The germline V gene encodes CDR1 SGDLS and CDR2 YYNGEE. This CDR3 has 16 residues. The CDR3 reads CASSVGLAGGTDTQYF. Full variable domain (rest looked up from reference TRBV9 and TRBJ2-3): DSGVTQTPKHLITATGQRVTLRCSPRSGDLSVYWYQQSLDQGLQFLIQYYNGEERAKGNILERFSAQQFPDLHSELNLSSLELGDSALYFCASSVGLAGGTDTQYFGPGTRLTVL.

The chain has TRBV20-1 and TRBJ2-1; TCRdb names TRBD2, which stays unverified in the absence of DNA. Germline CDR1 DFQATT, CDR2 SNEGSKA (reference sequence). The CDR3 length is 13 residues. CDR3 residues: CSAFLWEYNEQFF.

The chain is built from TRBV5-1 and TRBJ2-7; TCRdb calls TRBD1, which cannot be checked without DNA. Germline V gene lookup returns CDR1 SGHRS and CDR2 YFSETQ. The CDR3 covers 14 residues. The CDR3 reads CASSRGTGLDEQYF.

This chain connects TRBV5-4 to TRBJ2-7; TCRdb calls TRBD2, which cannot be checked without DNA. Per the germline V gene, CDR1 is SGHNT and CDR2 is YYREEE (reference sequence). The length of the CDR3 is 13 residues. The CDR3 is CASSFGLNYEQYF.

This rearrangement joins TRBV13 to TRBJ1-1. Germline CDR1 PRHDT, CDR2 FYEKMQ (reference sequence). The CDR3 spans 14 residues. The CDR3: CASSPTGTSAEAFF. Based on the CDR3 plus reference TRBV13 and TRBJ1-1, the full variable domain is AAGVIQSPRHLIKEKRETATLKCYPIPRHDTVYWYQQGPGQDPQFLISFYEKMQSDKGSIPDRFSAQQFSDYHSELNMSSLELGDSALYFCASSPTGTSAEAFFGQGTRLTVV.

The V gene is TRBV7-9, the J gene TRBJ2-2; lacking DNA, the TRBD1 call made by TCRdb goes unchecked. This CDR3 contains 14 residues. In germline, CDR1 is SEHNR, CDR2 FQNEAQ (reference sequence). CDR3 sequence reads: CASSTWTGTGELFF.